This passage covers 10 T cell receptor beta chains from one sample sequenced in a study of early T cells in non-severe SARS-CoV-2 infection. Each CDR3 protein gets one entry after TCRdb re-called the 5' RACE reads with MiXCR. The sample contains 25,000 to 35,000 distinct CDR3 sequences, around 5.8% of which appear only once. The sequencing here drew on whole blood, taken at baseline. The receptor source for this set is an adult who was a healthcare worker with PCR-confirmed SARS-CoV-2 infection or an uninfected control (not recorded which).

This clonotype was recorded at least ten times. The CDR3 sequence: CSVGTDYGYTF. DNA for the CDR3: TGCAGCGTAGGGACCGACTATGGCTACACCTTC. J is TRBJ1-2 and V is TRBV29-1; weak D call: TRBD1 (5 bases). The CDR3 spans 11 residues. Germline V lookup: CDR1 SQVTM, CDR2 ANQGSEA. V lost 6 bases and J 3 bases, leaving 8 bases between the germline ends. The entire variable domain, with the rest obtained from reference TRBV29-1 and TRBJ1-2, is as follows: SAVISQKPSRDICQRGTSLTIQCQVDSQVTMMFWYRQQPGQSLTLIATANQGSEATYESGFVIDKFPISRPNLTFSTLTVSNMSPEDSSIYLCSVGTDYGYTFGSGTRLTVV.

This clonotype occurred many times. V usage is TRBV7-9 and J usage is TRBJ1-5; D not resolved. V was trimmed by 4 bases and J by 4 bases, leaving 5 bases between them. The germline V gene encodes CDR1 SEHNR and CDR2 FQNEAQ (reference sequence). The CDR3 sequence is 12 residues long. CDR3 amino acids: CASSSQNQPQHF. DNA for the CDR3: TGTGCCAGCAGCTCCCAGAATCAGCCCCAGCATTTT.

This clonotype has a count of ten or more. The gene calls are TRBV7-6 and TRBJ2-5, with 7 bases fitting TRBD1. This CDR3 is built from 15 residues. The junction had 4 bases not matched to a gene; V was cut back by 1 base and J by 2 bases. Germline assignment: CDR1 SGHVS and CDR2 FNYEAQ. In DNA, the CDR3 is TGTGCCAGCAGCTTAGTGTGGGGACAGCAAGAGACCCAGTACTTC. It specifies CASSLVWGQQETQYF. Drawing the rest from reference TRBV7-6 and TRBJ2-5, the complete variable domain is GAGVSQSPRYKVTKRGQDVALRCDPISGHVSLYWYRQALGQGPEFLTYFNYEAQQDKSGLPNDRFSAERPEGSISTLTIQRTEQRDSAMYRCASSLVWGQQETQYFGPGTRLLVL.

In its sample, this clonotype was seen many times. V gene TRBV6-5 combines with J gene TRBJ2-2; TRBD1 or TRBD2 may be the D gene (5 bases each). Trimming took 6 bases from V and 6 from J, leaving 5 bases between them. Germline assignment: CDR1 MNHEY and CDR2 SVGAGI. CDR3 length: 11 amino acids. CDR3 in amino acids: CASRGAGELFF. In nucleotides, the CDR3 is TGTGCCAGCAGGGGGGCCGGGGAGCTGTTTTTT.

The table lists this clonotype with many counts. V and J are TRBV7-6 and TRBJ2-2; D uncertain. CDR3 length equals 13 residues. V was trimmed by 5 bases and J by 7 bases, leaving 11 bases between them. Germline lookup yields CDR1 SGHVS and CDR2 FNYEAQ. The CDR3 loop reads CASSDWSGGELFF. CDR3 coding DNA: TGTGCCAGCAGCGATTGGAGTGGCGGGGAGCTGTTTTTT. The full variable domain, its missing parts supplied by reference TRBV7-6 and TRBJ2-2, is GAGVSQSPRYKVTKRGQDVALRCDPISGHVSLYWYRQALGQGPEFLTYFNYEAQQDKSGLPNDRFSAERPEGSISTLTIQRTEQRDSAMYRCASSDWSGGELFFGEGSRLTVL.

This clonotype was detected ten times or more. The rearrangement joins TRBV10-2 to TRBJ2-2; TRBD2 agrees at 9 bases. Germline trimming cut 8 bases from V and 3 bases from J; bases unmatched to any gene: 7. Germline V gene sequence: CDR1 WSHSY, CDR2 SAAADI. This CDR3 contains 15 residues. CDR3 region: CASGREGRYTGELFF. Written as DNA, the CDR3 is TGCGCCAGCGGGCGGGAGGGGCGGTACACCGGGGAGCTGTTTTTT.

The chain couples TRBV7-9 to TRBJ2-3; no firm D call. The germline V and J ends were trimmed by 0 bases and 4 bases, with 11 bases remaining between them. Per the germline V gene, CDR1 is SEHNR and CDR2 is FQNEAQ (reference sequence). This CDR3 comprises 15 residues. CDR3 sequence reads: CASSLALMGPDTQYF. CDR3 sequence (DNA): TGTGCCAGCAGCTTAGCGTTGATGGGCCCAGATACGCAGTATTTT.

A note on this clonotype: The germline gene is not matched at one end of the junction; a read error may be the cause. This rearrangement joins TRBV7-3 to TRBJ1-1; the D is unclear. The V gene's germline CDR1 is SGHTA and CDR2 FQGTGA. There are 13 residues in the CDR3. The CDR3 region has the DNA TGTGCCAGCAGCTTAAATGGGCTTACTGGAGCTTTCTTT. Amino acids: CASSLNGLTGAFF.

This clonotype was picked up many times. The chain is built from TRBV28 and TRBJ2-3; 10 bases are a match to TRBD2. Trimming at V came to 6 bases and at J to 5 bases, leaving 8 bases not matched to a gene. Germline loops: CDR1 MDHEN, CDR2 SYDVKM. This CDR3 comprises 15 residues. The CDR3 loop reads CASSSASGRIDTQYF. The CDR3 bases are TGTGCCAGCAGCTCCGCTAGCGGGAGAATAGATACGCAGTATTTT. The entire variable domain, with the rest obtained from reference TRBV28 and TRBJ2-3, is as follows: DVKVTQSSRYLVKRTGEKVFLECVQDMDHENMFWYRQDPGLGLRLIYFSYDVKMKEKGDIPEGYSVSREKKERFSLILESASTNQTSMYLCASSSASGRIDTQYFGPGTRLTVL.

This clonotype was counted at least ten times. The chain combines TRBV10-1 with TRBJ2-7; 9 nucleotides agree with TRBD1. Trimming at V came to 6 bases and at J to 3 bases, leaving 6 bases not matched to a gene. The germline gives CDR1 WNHNN, CDR2 SYGVQD (reference sequence). The CDR3 has 14 residues. The CDR3 DNA is TGCGCCAGCAGCCGGACAGGGGCTAACTACGAGCAGTACTTC. It encodes CASSRTGANYEQYF.